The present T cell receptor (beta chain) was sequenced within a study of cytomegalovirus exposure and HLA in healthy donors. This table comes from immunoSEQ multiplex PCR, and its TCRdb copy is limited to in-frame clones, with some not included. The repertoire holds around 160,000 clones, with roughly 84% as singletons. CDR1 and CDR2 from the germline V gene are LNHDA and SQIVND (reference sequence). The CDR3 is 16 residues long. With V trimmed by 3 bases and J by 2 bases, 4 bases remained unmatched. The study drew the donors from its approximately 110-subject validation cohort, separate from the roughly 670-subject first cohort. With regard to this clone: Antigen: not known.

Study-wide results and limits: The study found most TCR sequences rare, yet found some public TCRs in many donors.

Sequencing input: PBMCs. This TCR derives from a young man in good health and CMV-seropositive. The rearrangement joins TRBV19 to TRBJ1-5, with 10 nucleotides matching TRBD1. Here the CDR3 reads CASSIIGQGGNQPQHF. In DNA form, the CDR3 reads TGTGCCAGTAGTATTATCGGACAGGGGGGCAATCAGCCCCAGCATTTT.